This T cell receptor beta chain appears in the sequencing data of a study of blood T cell repertoires in COVID-19. V was pared by 6 bases and J by 2 bases, with 12 bases of the junction left unmatched. The V gene's germline CDR1 is LNHDA and CDR2 SQIVND (reference sequence). The length of the CDR3 is 16 residues. This clone has just a few counts. The method was immunoSEQ multiplex PCR; TCRdb's version includes in-frame clones alone and lacks a portion of them. The sample includes some 370,000 clones, under 85% of them seen just once. Source material: PBMCs or T cells enriched from blood (not recorded which). The gene calls are TRBV19 and TRBJ1-1; 7 bases match TRBD1. The source of this sequence is a woman aged 50 to 60 who had recovered from COVID-19. CDR3 amino acids: CASSLYRGGRNTEAFF. CDR3 coding DNA: TGTGCCAGTAGCCTGTACAGGGGAGGTCGAAACACTGAAGCTTTCTTT.